These T cell receptor beta chains were read from a single sample in a study of cytomegalovirus exposure and HLA in healthy donors. The protocol was immunoSEQ multiplex PCR, while the TCRdb copy is restricted to in-frame clones and leaves out a portion. The sample gives around 68,000 clones, 75% of which show up once; about 7.4% is in the top ten. The source material was PBMCs. The receptors were sampled from a woman aged 25-40 years in good health and CMV-seropositive. The CDR3 runs from the conserved cysteine through the conserved F or W. Each record gives: clone size, J gene, D gene, V gene, CDR3 protein, CDR3 DNA. D genes are given only for firm matches. Clone size is given for some rows only: seen once, a few or many times, or a class if the clone is expanded.

abundance: -; j_gene: TRBJ2-3; d_gene: -; v_gene: TRBV7-9; CDR3aa: CASSSGSGLVADTQYF; CDR3nt: TGTGCCAGCAGCTCCGGATCAGGGCTTGTAGCAGATACGCAGTATTTT
abundance: -; j_gene: TRBJ1-5; d_gene: TRBD1; v_gene: TRBV5-1; CDR3aa: CASSLGDSRNQPQHF; CDR3nt: TGCGCCAGCAGCTTGGGGGACAGCCGCAATCAGCCCCAGCATTTT
abundance: -; j_gene: TRBJ2-1; d_gene: TRBD2; v_gene: TRBV12-5; CDR3aa: CASGLVLAGVGYNEQFF; CDR3nt: TGTGCTAGTGGTTTGGTTCTAGCGGGAGTAGGGTACAATGAGCAGTTCTTC
abundance: -; j_gene: TRBJ1-3; d_gene: TRBD1; v_gene: TRBV9; CDR3aa: CASSAGLPGQGSANTIYF; CDR3nt: TGTGCCAGCAGCGCTGGGCTCCCGGGACAGGGTAGTGCAAACACCATATATTTT
abundance: -; j_gene: TRBJ1-4; d_gene: -; v_gene: TRBV7-9; CDR3aa: CASSPLVGADEKLFF; CDR3nt: TGTGCCAGCAGCCCCCTAGTGGGGGCGGATGAAAAACTGTTTTTT
abundance: -; j_gene: TRBJ1-5; d_gene: -; v_gene: TRBV19; CDR3aa: CAGGRTNQPQHF; CDR3nt: TGTGCCGGTGGGAGGACTAATCAGCCCCAGCATTTT
abundance: -; j_gene: TRBJ2-2; d_gene: TRBD2; v_gene: TRBV27; CDR3aa: CASSLNWLAGESNTGELFF; CDR3nt: TGTGCCAGCAGTTTGAACTGGCTAGCGGGAGAATCAAACACCGGGGAGCTGTTTTTT
abundance: -; j_gene: TRBJ2-3; d_gene: -; v_gene: TRBV11-2; CDR3aa: CASSLDGLPSDTQYF; CDR3nt: TGTGCCAGCAGCTTAGATGGCTTACCCTCAGATACGCAGTATTTT
abundance: -; j_gene: TRBJ1-4; d_gene: TRBD1; v_gene: TRBV4-1; CDR3aa: CASSQPYRGVNEKLFF; CDR3nt: TGCGCCAGCAGCCAACCTTACAGGGGTGTAAATGAAAAACTGTTTTTT
abundance: -; j_gene: TRBJ1-4; d_gene: -; v_gene: TRBV28; CDR3aa: CASRPRSEKLFF; CDR3nt: TGTGCCAGCCGCCCTAGGAGTGAAAAACTGTTTTTT
abundance: -; j_gene: TRBJ2-5; d_gene: -; v_gene: TRBV5-1; CDR3aa: CASSFERGTQYF; CDR3nt: TGCGCCAGCAGCTTCGAAAGGGGGACCCAGTACTTC
abundance: -; j_gene: TRBJ2-1; d_gene: -; v_gene: TRBV11-2; CDR3aa: CASSHPGLATDNEQFF; CDR3nt: TGTGCCAGCAGTCACCCGGGACTGGCTACAGACAATGAGCAGTTCTTC
abundance: -; j_gene: TRBJ2-1; d_gene: TRBD2; v_gene: TRBV4-2; CDR3aa: CASSRTSGNADEQFF; CDR3nt: TGTGCCAGCAGCCGTACTAGCGGGAATGCCGATGAGCAGTTCTTC
abundance: -; j_gene: TRBJ2-7; d_gene: TRBD2; v_gene: TRBV28; CDR3aa: CASSLWGGSSEQYF; CDR3nt: TGTGCCAGCAGTTTATGGGGCGGGAGTAGCGAGCAGTACTTC
abundance: -; j_gene: TRBJ1-3; d_gene: -; v_gene: TRBV10-3; CDR3aa: CAISESGRDSGNTIYF; CDR3nt: TGTGCCATCAGTGAGTCGGGGAGGGACTCTGGAAACACCATATATTTT
abundance: -; j_gene: TRBJ2-7; d_gene: TRBD1; v_gene: TRBV7-6; CDR3aa: CASSLRQGKRQEQYF; CDR3nt: TGTGCCAGCAGCTTACGACAGGGAAAAAGGCAGGAGCAGTACTTC
abundance: -; j_gene: TRBJ2-3; d_gene: TRBD2; v_gene: TRBV5-6; CDR3aa: CASNNRAGLAGGTQYF; CDR3nt: TGTGCCAGCAATAATCGTGCGGGACTAGCGGGAGGAACGCAGTATTTT
abundance: -; j_gene: TRBJ2-7; d_gene: -; v_gene: TRBV7-9; CDR3aa: CASSFDTYEQYF; CDR3nt: TGTGCCAGCAGCTTCGACACCTACGAGCAGTACTTC
abundance: -; j_gene: TRBJ2-3; d_gene: TRBD2; v_gene: TRBV28; CDR3aa: CASSPSGRGADTQYF; CDR3nt: TGTGCCAGCAGTCCTAGCGGCCGAGGGGCAGATACGCAGTATTTT
abundance: -; j_gene: TRBJ2-7; d_gene: TRBD2; v_gene: TRBV7-8; CDR3aa: CASSFPIGTSGRSYEQYF; CDR3nt: TGTGCCAGCAGCTTTCCTATAGGGACTAGCGGGAGATCGTACGAGCAGTACTTC
abundance: -; j_gene: TRBJ2-5; d_gene: TRBD2; v_gene: TRBV28; CDR3aa: CASRPPSGRAYLETQYF; CDR3nt: TGTGCCAGCAGGCCACCTAGCGGGAGGGCCTATTTAGAGACCCAGTACTTC
abundance: -; j_gene: TRBJ2-1; d_gene: -; v_gene: TRBV7-2; CDR3aa: CASSLDYGITNEQFF; CDR3nt: TGTGCCAGCAGCTTAGATTACGGGATTACGAATGAGCAGTTCTTC
abundance: few; j_gene: TRBJ2-7; d_gene: -; v_gene: TRBV19; CDR3aa: CASSISGIWGSYEQYF; CDR3nt: TGTGCCAGTAGTATTAGCGGTATCTGGGGATCCTACGAGCAGTACTTC
abundance: -; j_gene: TRBJ2-7; d_gene: TRBD2; v_gene: TRBV5-1; CDR3aa: CASSLGTSGIYEQYF; CDR3nt: TGCGCCAGCAGCTTGGGGACTAGCGGGATCTACGAGCAGTACTTC
abundance: -; j_gene: TRBJ2-3; d_gene: -; v_gene: TRBV6-4; CDR3aa: CASSQEQDLTQYF; CDR3nt: TGTGCCAGCAGCCAGGAACAGGACCTGACGCAGTATTTT
abundance: few; j_gene: TRBJ2-5; d_gene: -; v_gene: TRBV28; CDR3aa: CASGEGVETQYF; CDR3nt: TGTGCCAGCGGAGAAGGGGTAGAGACCCAGTACTTC
abundance: -; j_gene: TRBJ2-7; d_gene: TRBD2; v_gene: TRBV27; CDR3aa: CASSPGLAGPYEQYF; CDR3nt: TGTGCCAGCAGCCCGGGACTAGCGGGACCCTACGAGCAGTACTTC
abundance: few; j_gene: TRBJ1-2; d_gene: TRBD1; v_gene: TRBV6-5; CDR3aa: CASSATGGAGGYTF; CDR3nt: TGTGCCAGCAGCGCGACAGGGGGCGCCGGTGGCTACACCTTC
abundance: -; j_gene: TRBJ2-7; d_gene: TRBD1; v_gene: TRBV28; CDR3aa: CASSGTGLDGSGYEQYF; CDR3nt: TGTGCCAGCAGTGGGACAGGGCTGGACGGGAGTGGCTACGAGCAGTACTTC
abundance: -; j_gene: TRBJ1-5; d_gene: TRBD1; v_gene: TRBV15; CDR3aa: CATSGQGSRQPQHF; CDR3nt: TGTGCCACCAGCGGACAGGGTTCCCGACAGCCCCAGCATTTT
abundance: -; j_gene: TRBJ2-3; d_gene: TRBD2; v_gene: TRBV4-3; CDR3aa: CASSQMGLAGGGTDTQYF; CDR3nt: TGCGCCAGCAGCCAGATGGGATTAGCGGGAGGGGGCACAGATACGCAGTATTTT
abundance: -; j_gene: TRBJ2-2; d_gene: TRBD1; v_gene: TRBV7-8; CDR3aa: CASSLVVGTGNTGELFF; CDR3nt: TGTGCCAGCAGCTTAGTTGTCGGGACAGGGAACACCGGGGAGCTGTTTTTT
abundance: -; j_gene: TRBJ1-2; d_gene: -; v_gene: TRBV25-1; CDR3aa: CASSEYIYGYTF; CDR3nt: TGTGCCAGCAGTGAATATATCTATGGCTACACCTTC
abundance: -; j_gene: TRBJ2-7; d_gene: -; v_gene: TRBV7-2; CDR3aa: CASSLAGGSAYEQYF; CDR3nt: TGTGCCAGCAGCTTAGCCGGCGGGTCCGCCTACGAGCAGTACTTC
abundance: -; j_gene: TRBJ1-1; d_gene: TRBD1; v_gene: TRBV7-8; CDR3aa: CASSRDSEAFF; CDR3nt: TGTGCCAGCAGCAGGGACAGTGAAGCTTTCTTT
abundance: few; j_gene: TRBJ1-2; d_gene: -; v_gene: TRBV19; CDR3aa: CASSIDGSYGYTF; CDR3nt: TGTGCCAGTAGTATTGACGGGTCCTATGGCTACACCTTC
abundance: -; j_gene: TRBJ1-6; d_gene: -; v_gene: TRBV14; CDR3aa: CASSQERGTLPSPLHF; CDR3nt: TGTGCCAGCAGCCAAGAGAGAGGGACTTTACCTTCACCCCTCCACTTT
abundance: -; j_gene: TRBJ1-5; d_gene: TRBD1; v_gene: TRBV30; CDR3aa: CAWSLNRGQRNQPQHF; CDR3nt: TGTGCCTGGAGTCTGAACAGGGGGCAGCGCAATCAGCCCCAGCATTTT
abundance: -; j_gene: TRBJ2-7; d_gene: -; v_gene: TRBV28; CDR3aa: CASSLGGPYEQYF; CDR3nt: TGTGCCAGCAGTTTGGGGGGGCCCTACGAGCAGTACTTC
abundance: -; j_gene: TRBJ1-2; d_gene: TRBD1; v_gene: TRBV9; CDR3aa: CASGRQGFEGYGYTF; CDR3nt: TGTGCCAGCGGAAGACAGGGGTTCGAGGGCTATGGCTACACCTTC
abundance: -; j_gene: TRBJ1-2; d_gene: -; v_gene: TRBV7-9; CDR3aa: CASSRGQGYGYTF; CDR3nt: TGTGCCAGCAGTAGGGGACAAGGCTATGGCTACACCTTC
abundance: -; j_gene: TRBJ2-5; d_gene: TRBD1; v_gene: TRBV5-4; CDR3aa: CASSLQGEETQYF; CDR3nt: TGTGCCAGCAGTTTACAGGGGGAGGAGACCCAGTACTTC
abundance: -; j_gene: TRBJ1-2; d_gene: -; v_gene: TRBV6-6; CDR3aa: CASSYPSQGNYGYTF; CDR3nt: TGTGCCAGCAGTTACCCCTCCCAGGGAAACTATGGCTACACCTTC
abundance: -; j_gene: TRBJ2-2; d_gene: -; v_gene: TRBV4-1; CDR3aa: CASSQLRYTGELFF; CDR3nt: TGCGCCAGCAGCCAACTACGGTACACCGGGGAGCTGTTTTTT
abundance: -; j_gene: TRBJ1-1; d_gene: TRBD1; v_gene: TRBV5-1; CDR3aa: CASSPPTGVAEAFF; CDR3nt: TGCGCCAGCAGCCCGCCGACAGGGGTAGCTGAAGCTTTCTTT
abundance: -; j_gene: TRBJ2-1; d_gene: TRBD2; v_gene: TRBV28; CDR3aa: CASSSLLLAGGLSNNEQFF; CDR3nt: TGTGCCAGCAGTTCCCTCCTATTAGCGGGAGGGCTCTCGAACAATGAGCAGTTCTTC